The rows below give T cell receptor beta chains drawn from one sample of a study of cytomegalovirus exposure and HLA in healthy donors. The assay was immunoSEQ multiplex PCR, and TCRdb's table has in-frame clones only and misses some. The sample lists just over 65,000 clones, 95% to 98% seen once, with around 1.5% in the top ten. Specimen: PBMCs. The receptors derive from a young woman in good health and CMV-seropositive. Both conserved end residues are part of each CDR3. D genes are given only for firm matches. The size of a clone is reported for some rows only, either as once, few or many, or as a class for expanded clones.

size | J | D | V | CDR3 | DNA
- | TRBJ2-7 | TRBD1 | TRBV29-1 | CSAGTGASYEQYF | TGCAGCGCCGGGACAGGGGCGTCCTACGAGCAGTACTTC
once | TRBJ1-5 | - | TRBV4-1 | CASSQGTDSNQPQHF | TGCGCCAGCAGCCAAGGGACAGATAGCAATCAGCCCCAGCATTTT
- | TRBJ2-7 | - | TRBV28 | CASRPSGGPYEQYF | TGTGCCAGCAGACCATCTGGGGGCCCCTACGAGCAGTACTTC
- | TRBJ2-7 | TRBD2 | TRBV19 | CASSSRGEREMSEQYF | TGTGCCAGTAGCTCCCGCGGAGAGCGGGAGATGTCCGAGCAGTACTTC
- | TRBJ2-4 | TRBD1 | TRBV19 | CASSMFGDRGDIQYF | TGTGCCAGTAGTATGTTCGGGGACAGAGGGGACATTCAGTACTTC
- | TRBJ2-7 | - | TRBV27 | CASTQGGGGPYEQYF | TGTGCCAGCACCCAGGGAGGGGGGGGGCCCTACGAGCAGTACTTC
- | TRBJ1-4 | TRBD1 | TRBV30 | CAWSTGQGNEKLFF | TGTGCCTGGAGCACGGGACAGGGGAATGAAAAACTGTTTTTT
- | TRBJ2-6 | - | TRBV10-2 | CASRLSGDGANVLTF | TGCGCCAGCAGGTTGTCAGGGGATGGGGCCAACGTCCTGACTTTC
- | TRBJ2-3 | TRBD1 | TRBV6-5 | CASSTDRGDTQYF | TGTGCCAGCAGTACAGACAGGGGCGATACGCAGTATTTT
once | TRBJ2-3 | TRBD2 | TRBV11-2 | CASSLRRVAGVTDTQYF | TGTGCCAGCAGCCTTCGTAGGGTAGCGGGAGTTACAGATACGCAGTATTTT
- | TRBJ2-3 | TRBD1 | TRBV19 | CASSIPRGQIRADTQYF | TGTGCCAGTAGTATACCCAGGGGGCAGATACGCGCAGATACGCAGTATTTT
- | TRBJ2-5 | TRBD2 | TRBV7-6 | CASSGDYSRETQYF | TGTGCCAGCAGCGGGGACTATTCTCGGGAGACCCAGTACTTC
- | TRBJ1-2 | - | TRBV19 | CASSAVNYGYTF | TGTGCCAGTAGTGCGGTCAACTATGGCTACACCTTC
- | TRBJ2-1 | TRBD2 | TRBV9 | CASSAQTSGRINEQFF | TGTGCCAGCAGCGCCCAGACTAGCGGGAGGATAAATGAGCAGTTCTTC
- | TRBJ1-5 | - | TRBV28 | CASSLEGSQPQHF | TGTGCCAGCAGTTTAGAGGGTAGCCAGCCCCAGCATTTT
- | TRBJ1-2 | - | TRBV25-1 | CASSEVGRNYGYTF | TGTGCCAGCAGTGAAGTTGGCAGGAACTATGGCTACACCTTC
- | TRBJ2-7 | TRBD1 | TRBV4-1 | CASSQEGQGVPYEQYF | TGCGCCAGCAGCCAAGAGGGACAGGGGGTTCCCTACGAGCAGTACTTC
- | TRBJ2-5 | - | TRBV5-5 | CASSLALFAAQYF | TGTGCCAGCAGCTTGGCACTTTTTGCGGCCCAGTACTTC
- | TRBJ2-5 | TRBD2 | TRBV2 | CASSLGTSGRNQETQYF | TGTGCCAGCAGTTTAGGGACTAGCGGGAGGAACCAAGAGACCCAGTACTTC
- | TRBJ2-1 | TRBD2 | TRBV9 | CASSVAGGEGNEQFF | TGTGCCAGCAGCGTAGCGGGGGGGGAGGGGAATGAGCAGTTCTTC
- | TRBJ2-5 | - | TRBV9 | CASSPQGNGEETQYF | TGTGCCAGCAGCCCCCAGGGGAACGGAGAAGAGACCCAGTACTTC
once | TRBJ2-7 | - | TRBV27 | CASRSDRSEQYF | TGTGCCAGCAGATCGGACAGAAGCGAGCAGTACTTC
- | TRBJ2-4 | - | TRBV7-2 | CASSFVAKNIQYF | TGTGCCAGCAGCTTCGTAGCCAAAAACATTCAGTACTTC
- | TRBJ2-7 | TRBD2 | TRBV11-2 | CASSLRILAGAEQYF | TGTGCCAGCAGCTTACGGATTCTAGCGGGAGCCGAGCAGTACTTC
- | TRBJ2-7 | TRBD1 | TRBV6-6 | CASSYRQGAYEQYF | TGTGCCAGCAGTTACCGTCAGGGGGCCTACGAGCAGTACTTC
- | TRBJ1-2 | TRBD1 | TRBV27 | CASGTGDNYGYTF | TGTGCCAGCGGTACAGGGGATAACTATGGCTACACCTTC
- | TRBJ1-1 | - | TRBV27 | CASLSDTEAFF | TGTGCCAGTTTATCGGACACTGAAGCTTTCTTT
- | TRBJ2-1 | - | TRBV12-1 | CASSFKIGYEQFF | TGTGCCAGCAGCTTTAAGATCGGTTATGAGCAGTTCTTC
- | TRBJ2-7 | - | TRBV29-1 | CSVWGRGYEQYF | TGCAGCGTTTGGGGCAGGGGCTACGAGCAGTACTTC
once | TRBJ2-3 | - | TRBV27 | CASSLQSTDTQYF | TGTGCCAGCAGTTTACAGAGCACAGATACGCAGTATTTT
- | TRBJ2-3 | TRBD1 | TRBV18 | CASSSFSGTGFTDTQYF | TGTGCCAGCTCCTCGTTCTCCGGGACAGGGTTCACAGATACGCAGTATTTT
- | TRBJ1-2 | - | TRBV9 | CASSAHSGGSGYTF | TGTGCCAGCAGCGCTCATTCGGGCGGGTCCGGCTACACCTTC
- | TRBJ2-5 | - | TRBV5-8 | CASSLDVSQETQYF | TGTGCCAGCAGCTTGGATGTCAGCCAAGAGACCCAGTACTTC
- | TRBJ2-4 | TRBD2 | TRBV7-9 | CASSLAWGTSGRHIQYF | TGTGCCAGCAGCTTAGCGTGGGGGACTAGCGGGAGACACATTCAGTACTTC
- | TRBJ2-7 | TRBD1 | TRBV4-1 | CASSQVVGTAVRTSSYEQYF | TGCGCCAGCAGCCAAGTTGTCGGGACAGCCGTCCGGACCAGCTCCTACGAGCAGTACTTC
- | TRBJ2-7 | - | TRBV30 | CAWSEELAPLYEQYF | TGTGCCTGGAGTGAAGAACTAGCACCCCTCTACGAGCAGTACTTC
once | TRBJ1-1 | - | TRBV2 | CASKSRWAFF | TGTGCCAGCAAGAGTCGTTGGGCTTTCTTT
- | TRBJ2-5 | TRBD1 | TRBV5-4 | CASSPDRDQETQYF | TGTGCCAGCAGCCCGGACAGGGACCAAGAGACCCAGTACTTC
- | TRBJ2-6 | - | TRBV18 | CASSPSSGANVLTF | TGTGCCAGCTCCCCCAGCTCTGGGGCCAACGTCCTGACTTTC
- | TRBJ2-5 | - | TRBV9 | CASSTGLAEETQYF | TGTGCCAGCAGCACAGGGCTAGCGGAAGAGACCCAGTACTTC
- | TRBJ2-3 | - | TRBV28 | CASSWGRGTDTQYF | TGTGCCAGCAGTTGGGGCAGGGGCACAGATACGCAGTATTTT
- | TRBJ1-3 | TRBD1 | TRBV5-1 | CASSFRGQGNTIYF | TGCGCCAGCAGCTTCAGGGGGCAAGGAAACACCATATATTTT
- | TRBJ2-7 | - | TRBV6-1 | CASTGPGTDYEQYF | TGTGCCAGCACCGGGCCGGGAACAGACTACGAGCAGTACTTC
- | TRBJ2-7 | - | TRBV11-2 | CASSLDGTTLSYEQYF | TGTGCCAGCAGCTTAGACGGGACAACTTTATCCTACGAGCAGTACTTC
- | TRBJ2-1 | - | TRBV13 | CASSSRGQPSYNEQFF | TGTGCCAGCAGCTCTCGAGGACAGCCCTCCTACAATGAGCAGTTCTTC
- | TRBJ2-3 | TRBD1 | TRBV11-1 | CASSHGQANTDTQYF | TGTGCCAGCAGCCACGGACAGGCCAACACAGATACGCAGTATTTT
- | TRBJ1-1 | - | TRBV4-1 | CASSQDRGGNTEAFF | TGCGCCAGCAGCCAAGATAGGGGGGGGAACACTGAAGCTTTCTTT
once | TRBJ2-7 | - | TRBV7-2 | CASSTSVYEQYF | TGTGCCAGCAGCACCTCGGTGTACGAGCAGTACTTC